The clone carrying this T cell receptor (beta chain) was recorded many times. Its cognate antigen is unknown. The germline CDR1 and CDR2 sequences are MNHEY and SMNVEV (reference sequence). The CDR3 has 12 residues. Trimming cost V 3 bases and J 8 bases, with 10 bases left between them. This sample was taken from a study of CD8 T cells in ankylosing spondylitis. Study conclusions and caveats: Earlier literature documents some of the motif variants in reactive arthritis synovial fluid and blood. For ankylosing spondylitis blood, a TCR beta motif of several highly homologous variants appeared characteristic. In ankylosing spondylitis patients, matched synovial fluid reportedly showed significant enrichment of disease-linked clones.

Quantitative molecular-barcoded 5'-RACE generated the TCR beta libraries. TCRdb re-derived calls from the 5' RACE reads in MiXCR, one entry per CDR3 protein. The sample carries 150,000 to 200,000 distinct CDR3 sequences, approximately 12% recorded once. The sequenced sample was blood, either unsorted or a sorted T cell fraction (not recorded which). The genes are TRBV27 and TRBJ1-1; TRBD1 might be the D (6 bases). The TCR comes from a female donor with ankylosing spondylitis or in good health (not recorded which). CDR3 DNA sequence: TGTGCCAGCAGTTTTCAGACAGGAGAAGCTTTCTTT. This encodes CASSFQTGEAFF.